These 18 T cell receptor beta chains were all obtained from the same sample, sequenced in a study of T cell changes during pregnancy in multiple sclerosis. The table came from immunoSEQ multiplex PCR; TCRdb's copy has only in-frame clones and leaves some out. The sample has tens of thousands of clones; roughly 89% are singletons. This sample comprised CD4+ T cells from peripheral blood mononuclear cells, obtained in the first trimester of pregnancy. Receptor source: a female donor with multiple sclerosis, enrolled in a pregnancy study.

V is TRBV2 and J is TRBJ2-5; TRBD1 matches 8 bases. With 4 bases clipped from V and 0 bases from J, the junction kept 1 base outside the gene matches. Germline lookup yields CDR1 SNHLY and CDR2 FYNNEI. The length of the CDR3 is 14 residues. The CDR3 region is CASSGDRHQETQYF. CDR3 bases: TGTGCCAGCAGTGGGGACAGGCACCAAGAGACCCAGTACTTC. Using reference TRBV2 and TRBJ2-5 for the parts outside the CDR3, the full variable domain is EPEVTQTPSHQVTQMGQEVILRCVPISNHLYFYWYRQILGQKVEFLVSFYNNEISEKSEIFDDQFSVERPDGSNFTLKIRSTKLEDSAMYFCASSGDRHQETQYFGPGTRLLVL.

The CDR3 nucleotides read TGTGCCAGCAGTGGCGACAGGACCGGTCGGACCTACGAGCAGTACTTC. It translates to CASSGDRTGRTYEQYF. V gene TRBV6-1 combines with J gene TRBJ2-7; possibly TRBD1 for D (6 bases). The V and J ends lost 4 bases and 2 bases respectively, with 18 bases between them. The CDR3 spans 16 residues. The germline CDR1 and CDR2 sequences are MNHNS and SASEGT.

This sequence joins TRBV5-1 and TRBJ1-4; D call uncertain. CDR1 is SGHRS and CDR2 is YFSETQ in the germline V gene. The CDR3 totals 15 residues. Trimming left V 4 bases short and J 8 bases short, with 18 bases between. CDR3 protein: CASSGPPGVSEKLFF. CDR3 sequence (DNA): TGCGCCAGCAGCGGTCCCCCCGGTGTTAGCGAAAAACTGTTTTTT. Based on the CDR3 plus reference TRBV5-1 and TRBJ1-4, the full variable domain is KAGVTQTPRYLIKTRGQQVTLSCSPISGHRSVSWYQQTPGQGLQFLFEYFSETQRNKGNFPGRFSGRQFSNSRSEMNVSTLELGDSALYLCASSGPPGVSEKLFFGSGTQLSVL.

This chain uses TRBV10-3 with TRBJ1-1, with D possibly matching TRBD1 (5 bases). The germline V gene has CDR1 ENHRY and CDR2 SYGVKD. V gave up 8 bases and J gave up 1 base, with 11 bases separating them. The CDR3 is made up of 13 amino acids. CDR3 nucleotides: TGTGCCATCGCAGCCGGACAGAACACTGAAGCTTTCTTT. Encoded protein: CAIAAGQNTEAFF.

The chain couples TRBV2 to TRBJ2-1; D is perhaps TRBD2 (5 bases). CDR3 length: 14 residues. The V end lost 5 bases, the J end lost 0 bases, and 8 bases lay between the germline ends. The germline gives CDR1 SNHLY, CDR2 FYNNEI. CDR3 loop: CASSLEGSYNEQFF. CDR3 DNA: TGTGCCAGCAGTCTCGAGGGCTCCTACAATGAGCAGTTCTTC.

The chain joins TRBV4-2 to TRBJ2-7, with 11 bases identical to TRBD2. There are 16 residues in the CDR3. The V gene end was trimmed by 2 bases and the J gene end by 4 bases; junction bases not matched to a gene: 7. In germline, CDR1 is LGHNA, CDR2 YNFKEQ. The CDR3 DNA sequence: TGTGCCAGCAGCCAATACCTAGCGGGAGGCGGGTACGAGCAGTACTTC. It is translated as CASSQYLAGGGYEQYF.

This clone was found a few times. The rearrangement uses TRBV18 and TRBJ1-1; D perhaps matches TRBD1 (5 bases). This CDR3 contains 13 residues. Germline CDR1 is KGHSH and CDR2 is LQKENI. The ends were cut back, 1 base at V and 7 bases at J, with 10 bases in the middle. CDR3 protein: CASSPLDTGEAFF. CDR3 sequence (DNA): TGTGCCAGCTCACCACTGGACACGGGTGAAGCTTTCTTT.

V gene TRBV5-8 combines with J gene TRBJ1-1; 8 nucleotides align to TRBD1. Unmatched junction bases numbered 7, after V lost 5 bases and J lost 1 base. Germline V gene lookup returns CDR1 SGHTS and CDR2 YDEGEE. The CDR3 extends over 15 amino acids. CDR3 residues: CASRLRTGTNTEAFF. CDR3 coding DNA: TGTGCCAGCAGACTTCGGACAGGGACGAACACTGAAGCTTTCTTT.

The chain combines TRBV7-8 with TRBJ2-1; TRBD1 agrees at 7 bases. The trim removed 0 bases at V and 4 bases at J, leaving 12 bases unmatched. The CDR3 totals 18 residues. Germline CDR1 is SGHVS and CDR2 is FQNEAQ. CDR3 amino acids: CASSLAGLVQGIYNEQFF. The CDR3 DNA reads as TGTGCCAGCAGCTTAGCCGGCCTAGTACAGGGGATTTACAATGAGCAGTTCTTC.

The chain carries TRBV1 and TRBJ2-6; TRBD2, as called in the table, went unchecked against the DNA. TRBV1 is a listed pseudogene. The CDR3 spans 18 residues. The CDR3 here is CTSSQVRLAGDGANVLTF. DNA of the CDR3: TGCACCAGCAGCCAAGTAAGATTAGCGGGAGATGGGGCCAACGTCCTGACTTTC.

This chain joins TRBV21-1 and TRBJ2-3; TRBD1, the table's D call, lacks a check against the DNA. TRBV21-1 is a recognized pseudogene. The CDR3 loop spans 13 amino acids. The CDR3 reads CASRIQGTDTQYF. CDR3 in DNA: TGTGCCAGCAGGATACAGGGTACAGATACGCAGTATTTT.

The chain employs TRBV18 and TRBJ2-7; tentatively, D is TRBD2 (6 bases). V lost 4 bases, J lost 6 bases, and 16 bases lay in between. The CDR3 runs 14 residues. Germline V CDR1 and CDR2: KGHSH, LQKENI. The DNA for the CDR3 is TGTGCCAGCTCACGTAGTAGCGGAGTACGCGAGCAGTACTTC. Amino acids: CASSRSSGVREQYF.

The V and J genes are TRBV9 and TRBJ2-1; 8 positions agree with TRBD2. CDR1 and CDR2 from the germline V gene are SGDLS and YYNGEE. The CDR3 loop spans 15 amino acids. J was trimmed by 5 bases and V by 2 bases; bases with no gene match: 6. The CDR3 region is CASSVPAGDNNEQFF. CDR3 nucleotides: TGTGCCAGCAGCGTCCCAGCGGGAGACAACAATGAGCAGTTCTTC. Based on the CDR3 plus reference TRBV9 and TRBJ2-1, the full variable domain is DSGVTQTPKHLITATGQRVTLRCSPRSGDLSVYWYQQSLDQGLQFLIQYYNGEERAKGNILERFSAQQFPDLHSELNLSSLELGDSALYFCASSVPAGDNNEQFFGPGTRLTVL.

The chain is built from TRBV5-1 and TRBJ2-1; 8 nucleotides agree with TRBD1. In germline, CDR1 is SGHRS, CDR2 YFSETQ. The CDR3 has 15 residues. After removal of 5 bases from V and 4 bases from J, the junction contained 8 bases not matched to a gene. Written as DNA, the CDR3 is TGCGCCAGCAGGAGAACCGGGACAGGATACAATGAGCAGTTCTTC. It yields the protein CASRRTGTGYNEQFF.

This chain joins TRBV27 and TRBJ2-2; D unclear. CDR1 MNHEY and CDR2 SMNVEV come from the germline V gene (reference sequence). The ends were cut back, 2 bases at V and 4 bases at J, with 8 bases in the middle. The CDR3 is 14 amino acids. CDR3 bases: TGTGCCAGCAGTTTACTCGCGGTCACCGGGGAGCTGTTTTTT. As protein: CASSLLAVTGELFF.

This rearrangement joins TRBV30 to TRBJ2-3, with D perhaps matching TRBD2 (5 bases). Trimming took off 5 bases at V and 3 bases at J, with 15 bases between the two ends. The CDR3 consists of 14 residues. The germline V gene has CDR1 GTSNPN and CDR2 SVGIG (reference sequence). CDR3 sequence: CAWAVGRWTDTQYF. The CDR3 nucleotides are TGTGCCTGGGCCGTAGGGAGATGGACAGATACGCAGTATTTT.

The chain joins TRBV4-1 to TRBJ2-1, with a tentative D call TRBD2 (5 bases). The CDR3 is 15 amino acids. V was clipped by 0 bases and J by 7 bases, with 13 bases between them. Germline CDR1 reads MGHRA; CDR2 reads YSYEKL. The CDR3 nucleotides are TGCGCCAGCAGCCAAGATCGGGGAGTTCTAAATGAGCAGTTCTTC. Amino acid sequence: CASSQDRGVLNEQFF.

V usage is TRBV2 and J usage is TRBJ1-3; possibly TRBD1 for D (6 bases). CDR3 size: 14 residues. Germline V gene sequence: CDR1 SNHLY, CDR2 FYNNEI. Trimming pared 6 bases from V and 0 bases from J, leaving 9 bases between. CDR3 loop: CASSQGGSGNTIYF. CDR3 DNA sequence: TGTGCCAGCAGCCAAGGGGGCTCTGGAAACACCATATATTTT. The full variable domain, its missing parts supplied by reference TRBV2 and TRBJ1-3, is EPEVTQTPSHQVTQMGQEVILRCVPISNHLYFYWYRQILGQKVEFLVSFYNNEISEKSEIFDDQFSVERPDGSNFTLKIRSTKLEDSAMYFCASSQGGSGNTIYFGEGSWLTVV.